The clone carrying this T cell receptor beta chain was counted between two and nine times. The data derive from a study of blood T cell repertoires in COVID-19. The CDR3 spans 15 residues. V was cut by 1 base and J by 7 bases, with 16 bases left in between. Germline CDR1 and CDR2: SGHAT and FQNNGV. Per the study methods: Reference gene primer amplification yielded estimated nucleated cell counts. TCRdb's copy holds only in-frame clones and misses some; the assay was immunoSEQ multiplex PCR. The D gene and trimming were derived from the DNA, and the V and J assignments and clone size from that table. The data contain under 150,000 clones, more than 65% of them singletons.

Input material: peripheral blood. The receptor was derived from a man in his fifties or sixties with acute or convalescent COVID-19. The chain joins TRBV11-2 to TRBJ1-1, with D maybe TRBD1 (6 bases). Here the CDR3 DNA reads TGTGCCAGCAGCTTAGCTCAGGGGCCTTTAATTGAAGCTTTCTTT. This encodes CASSLAQGPLIEAFF.